One sample yielded the 31 T cell receptor beta chains listed below, sequenced in a study of blood T cell repertoires in COVID-19. Measured with immunoSEQ multiplex PCR; TCRdb has only the in-frame clones, and not every one. The repertoire includes some 200,000 clones, about 78% of them detected once, and roughly 6.7% sits in the top ten. Sample: peripheral blood. Receptors were obtained from a woman in her seventies with acute or convalescent COVID-19.

This clone was observed a single time. V and J are TRBV19 and TRBJ1-1; D unresolved. Germline V gene sequence: CDR1 LNHDA, CDR2 SQIVND (reference sequence). The CDR3 is 13 amino acids. The V end was cut by 6 bases, the J end by 0 bases, with 8 bases between. The CDR3 DNA sequence: TGTGCCAGTAGCCTCGTCGTGAACACTGAAGCTTTCTTT. It is translated as CASSLVVNTEAFF.

The V gene is TRBV5-4, the J gene TRBJ2-3; TRBD2 matches at 7 bases. V shed 2 bases, J shed 6 bases, and the junction held 3 bases outside the gene matches. The germline CDR1 and CDR2 sequences are SGHNT and YYREEE (reference sequence). There are 13 residues in the CDR3. The CDR3 DNA follows: TGTGCCAGCAGCTTCGGGGGGAGTGATACGCAGTATTTT. Its protein product is CASSFGGSDTQYF.

This clone was detected only a few times. V usage is TRBV7-6 and J usage is TRBJ2-6; 8 bases fit TRBD1. J gave up 0 bases and V 5 bases, and 6 bases lay outside the gene matches. Germline assignment: CDR1 SGHVS and CDR2 FNYEAQ. The CDR3 extends over 17 amino acids. The CDR3 loop reads CASSQGAGNSGANVLTF. CDR3 sequence (DNA): TGTGCCAGCAGCCAGGGGGCAGGGAACTCTGGGGCCAACGTCCTGACTTTC. The variable domain in full, with the rest retrieved from reference TRBV7-6 and TRBJ2-6, is GAGVSQSPRYKVTKRGQDVALRCDPISGHVSLYWYRQALGQGPEFLTYFNYEAQQDKSGLPNDRFSAERPEGSISTLTIQRTEQRDSAMYRCASSQGAGNSGANVLTFGAGSRLTVL.

J is TRBJ2-1 and V is TRBV3-1 (or the pseudogene TRBV3-2), with 9 bases matching TRBD2. The CDR3 totals 16 residues. Germline CDR1 reads LGHDT; CDR2 reads YNNKEL (reference sequence). V shed 4 bases, J shed 3 bases, and the junction held 7 bases outside the gene matches. The CDR3 region is CASSPNSGGHYNEQFF. The CDR3 region has the DNA TGTGCCAGCAGCCCTAATAGCGGGGGCCACTACAATGAGCAGTTCTTC.

The chain joins TRBV2 to TRBJ2-1, with 9 nucleotides matching TRBD1. The CDR3 extends over 17 amino acids. Per the germline V gene, CDR1 is SNHLY and CDR2 is FYNNEI. V gave up 8 bases and J gave up 0 bases; unmatched junction bases: 11. The CDR3 coding sequence is TGTGCCAGCCGTGGGGGACAGGGTGGAAGCTCCTACAATGAGCAGTTCTTC. Translated, it gives CASRGGQGGSSYNEQFF.

On this clone: The same CDR3 also results from other DNA sequences found in this sample. The chain recombines TRBV18 with TRBJ1-5; 9 bases are shared with TRBD1. The junction had 4 bases not matched to a gene; V was cut back by 3 bases and J by 4 bases. The CDR3 totals 15 residues. The germline V gene has CDR1 KGHSH and CDR2 LQKENI. CDR3 sequence (DNA): TGTGCCAGCTCACCGGACAGGGGAGGGAATCAGCCCCAGCATTTT. It is translated as CASSPDRGGNQPQHF.

The chain recombines TRBV11-3 with TRBJ2-3; 8 nucleotides line up with TRBD1. Germline V lookup: CDR1 SGHNT, CDR2 YENEEA. This CDR3 comprises 16 residues. The trim removed 5 bases at V and 0 bases at J, leaving 7 bases unmatched. This CDR3 reads CASSPSQGASTDTQYF. CDR3 nucleotide sequence: TGTGCCAGCAGCCCGAGCCAGGGGGCGAGCACAGATACGCAGTATTTT.

V and J are TRBV9 and TRBJ2-1; TRBD1 is a possible D gene (6 bases). Germline CDR1 and CDR2: SGDLS and YYNGEE. V lost 0 bases and J lost 8, with 15 bases in between. The CDR3 spans 15 residues. The CDR3 DNA reads TGTGCCAGCAGCGTAGATGGTACTCCAGGGGATGAGCAGTTCTTC. It translates to CASSVDGTPGDEQFF.

The V call is TRBV6-2 or TRBV6-3, the J call TRBJ2-2; TRBD2 aligns across 7 bases. Germline CDR1 is MNHEY and CDR2 is SVGEGT. The CDR3 runs to 13 residues. V shed 7 bases and J 7 bases; nucleotides not matched to a gene: 6. The CDR3 bases are TGTGCCAGCATCCCAGCGGGGTACGGGGAGCTGTTTTTT. Protein: CASIPAGYGELFF.

The chain recombines TRBV19 with TRBJ1-1; no definite D call. Per germline, CDR1 LNHDA and CDR2 SQIVND (reference sequence). This CDR3 has 12 amino acids. Trimming left V 3 bases short and J 11 bases short, with 13 bases between. The CDR3 nucleotides read TGTGCCAGTAGTATCCCGTTGGGCTTGGCTTTCTTT. This translates into CASSIPLGLAFF.

The chain uses TRBV10-3 and TRBJ2-3; no clear D gene. V gave up 0 bases and J gave up 0 bases, with 4 bases separating them. Looked up from germline, CDR1 is ENHRY and CDR2 is SYGVKD. This CDR3 spans 14 amino acids. Written as DNA, the CDR3 is TGTGCCATCAGTGAGTCGAGAAGCACAGATACGCAGTATTTT. This translates into CAISESRSTDTQYF.

The rearrangement links TRBV5-4 to TRBJ2-5; the D is unclear. CDR1 SGHNT and CDR2 YYREEE come from the germline V gene (reference sequence). This CDR3 has 14 residues. Trimming stripped 3 bases from V and 1 base from J, with 10 bases between. The CDR3 DNA reads as TGTGCCAGCAGCTCCCCTCCTCCCCAAGAGACCCAGTACTTC. Translated, it gives CASSSPPPQETQYF.

The chain recombines TRBV6-5 with TRBJ2-5, with D unresolved. The CDR3 is 13 amino acids. The germline CDR1 and CDR2 sequences are MNHEY and SVGAGI. V was shortened by 2 bases and J by 4 bases, with 8 bases between the two germline ends. The CDR3 nucleotides read TGTGCCAGCAGTTACCAGGCTGGAGAGACCCAGTACTTC. It encodes CASSYQAGETQYF.

This clone showed up just once. In nucleotides, the CDR3 is TGTGCCAGCAGCAAGTACCCCACCGGGACAGGGCGGACTGAAGCTTTCTTT. This translates into CASSKYPTGTGRTEAFF. The rearrangement joins TRBV7-2 to TRBJ1-1; 9 bases fit TRBD1. In germline, CDR1 is SGHTA, CDR2 FQGNSA. The CDR3 spans 17 residues. V was clipped by 5 bases and J by 5 bases; unmatched bases: 15. Combining the CDR3 with reference TRBV7-2 and TRBJ1-1 gives the whole variable domain GAGVSQSPSNKVTEKGKDVELRCDPISGHTALYWYRQSLGQGLEFLIYFQGNSAPDKSGLPSDRFSAERTGGSVSTLTIQRTQQEDSAVYLCASSKYPTGTGRTEAFFGQGTRLTVV.

In nucleotides, the CDR3 is TGTGCCAGTAGCAACAGGGGCCCGAACACCGGGGAGCTGTTTTTT. Amino acids: CASSNRGPNTGELFF. The V gene is TRBV19, the J gene TRBJ2-2; 7 positions agree with TRBD1. The CDR3 is made up of 15 amino acids. Losses at the gene ends were 6 bases for V and 0 bases for J; bases not matched to a gene: 4. Germline V gene data show CDR1 as LNHDA and CDR2 as SQIVND (reference sequence).

The gene calls are TRBV18 and TRBJ2-3, with 10 bases that match TRBD1. V lost 1 base and J lost 7; bases outside the gene matches: 11. The CDR3 covers 17 residues. Looked up from germline, CDR1 is KGHSH and CDR2 is LQKENI. The CDR3 protein is CASSPRAVTGGVNTQYF. DNA of the CDR3: TGTGCCAGCTCACCACGAGCGGTGACAGGGGGCGTGAATACGCAGTATTTT.

The rearrangement links TRBV5-1 to TRBJ2-5; tentatively, D is TRBD2 (7 bases). V lost 5 bases and J lost 7, with 18 bases in between. The V gene's germline CDR1 is SGHRS and CDR2 YFSETQ. The length of the CDR3 is 14 residues. CDR3 sequence: CASSGGGRRATQYF. The DNA of the CDR3 is TGCGCCAGCAGTGGCGGGGGCCGTCGGGCGACCCAGTACTTC.

The rearrangement joins TRBV6-5 to TRBJ2-3; the D is unclear. The germline gives CDR1 MNHEY, CDR2 SVGAGI. The CDR3 is 13 residues long. V lost 4 bases and J lost 0, with 5 bases in between. The CDR3 DNA reads TGTGCCAGCAGTTCCGAGAGCACAGATACGCAGTATTTT. This codes for CASSSESTDTQYF.

The chain combines TRBV30 with TRBJ1-1, with unresolved D. V was pared by 3 bases and J by 7 bases, with 9 bases between. CDR1 and CDR2 from the germline V gene are GTSNPN and SVGIG (reference sequence). The CDR3 length is 11 residues. CDR3 protein: CAWSGTGEAFF. The DNA of the CDR3 is TGTGCCTGGAGCGGCACGGGTGAAGCTTTCTTT. Variable domain in full (rest from reference TRBV30 and TRBJ1-1): SQTIHQWPATLVQPVGSPLSLECTVEGTSNPNLYWYRQAAGRGLQLLFYSVGIGQISSEVPQNLSASRPQDRQFILSSKKLLLSDSGFYLCAWSGTGEAFFGQGTRLTVV.

V is TRBV6-6 and J is TRBJ2-2; D is possibly TRBD1 (6 bases). Between the trimmed V and J ends, which lost 5 bases and 2 bases, there was a span of 12 bases. The CDR3 totals 15 residues. The germline V gene encodes CDR1 MNHNY and CDR2 SVGAGI (reference sequence). Here the CDR3 reads CASSGRGGNTGELFF. In nucleotides, the CDR3 is TGTGCCAGCAGTGGAAGAGGGGGAAACACCGGGGAGCTGTTTTTT.

This clone has a single count. The genes are TRBV30 and TRBJ2-5; D not resolved. Germline values: CDR1 GTSNPN, CDR2 SVGIG (reference sequence). The CDR3 runs 14 residues. Trimming shortened V by 2 bases and J by 5 bases, and 15 bases separated the two germline ends. The CDR3: CAWSSKQSDETQYF. DNA of the CDR3: TGTGCCTGGAGTTCCAAACAGTCCGATGAGACCCAGTACTTC.

The rearrangement joins TRBV4-3 to TRBJ2-5; no firm D call. V was pared by 0 bases and J by 1 base, with 15 bases between. This CDR3 spans 17 amino acids. Germline V lookup: CDR1 LGHNA, CDR2 YSLEER. The CDR3 DNA reads TGCGCCAGCAGCCAAGAATGGGCCCACGGCCCCCAAGAGACCCAGTACTTC. Encoded protein: CASSQEWAHGPQETQYF.

This clone was counted between two and nine times. This chain joins TRBV23-1 and TRBJ1-5; maybe TRBD1 (6 bases). TRBV23-1 is labeled an ORF, and its function is uncertain. The V gene lost 8 bases and the J gene lost 7 bases, with 15 bases spanning the gap. The CDR3 consists of 13 residues. This CDR3 reads CASGPGGTQPQHF. CDR3 bases: TGCGCCAGCGGCCCGGGGGGGACACAGCCCCAGCATTTT.

This clone appeared a single time. The chain carries TRBV6-6 and TRBJ1-6; D is unresolved. From germline, CDR1 is MNHNY and CDR2 SVGAGI (reference sequence). CDR3 length: 15 amino acids. Deletions cut 0 bases from V and 10 bases from J, with 13 bases between. CDR3 in amino acids: CASSYSIREGSPLHF. CDR3 bases: TGTGCCAGCAGTTACTCGATTAGGGAGGGCTCACCCCTCCACTTT.

CDR3 amino acids: CASKFFAGVRRGELFF. The CDR3, as DNA: TGTGCCAGTAAATTTTTCGCCGGGGTACGAAGGGGGGAGCTGTTTTTT. The chain couples TRBV19 to TRBJ2-2; D perhaps matches TRBD2 (5 bases). The ends were cut back, 7 bases at V and 8 bases at J, with 23 bases in the middle. Germline V CDR1 and CDR2: LNHDA, SQIVND (reference sequence). The length of the CDR3 is 16 residues.

The V call is TRBV24-1, the J call TRBJ2-1; 13 positions agree with TRBD2. V shed 3 bases and J 3 bases; nucleotides not matched to a gene: 1. Looked up from germline, CDR1 is KGHDR and CDR2 is SFDVKD. The CDR3 spans 16 residues. CDR3 in DNA: TGTGCCACCAGTGATACTAGCGGGGGGGACTACAATGAGCAGTTCTTC. It specifies CATSDTSGGDYNEQFF.

The chain is built from TRBV2 and TRBJ1-2, with 8 positions matching TRBD1. This CDR3 is 14 amino acids long. J was trimmed by 8 bases and V by 6 bases; bases with no gene match: 11. The germline gives CDR1 SNHLY, CDR2 FYNNEI. The CDR3 DNA reads as TGTGCCAGCAGGGCCGGGACAGGTGCAAGCGGCTACACCTTC. This encodes CASRAGTGASGYTF.

DNA of the CDR3: TGTGCCAGCAGCCCTCGGGTGGATTCTCAGACCCAGTACTTC. The encoded protein is CASSPRVDSQTQYF. The V and J genes are TRBV9 and TRBJ2-5; D gene ambiguous. V gave up 4 bases and J gave up 6 bases, with 16 bases separating them. The CDR3 covers 14 residues. Germline CDR1 SGDLS, CDR2 YYNGEE.

V and J are TRBV7-2 and TRBJ2-5, with D perhaps TRBD1 (6 bases). Germline loops: CDR1 SGHTA, CDR2 FQGNSA. The CDR3 length is 15 residues. Trimming took off 5 bases at V and 5 bases at J, with 18 bases between the two ends. The CDR3 region has the DNA TGTGCCAGCAGCCCGTTGCTCTCCCAGGGGGAGACCCAGTACTTC. This sequence encodes CASSPLLSQGETQYF.

The J gene is TRBJ1-2, the V gene TRBV2; TRBD1 matches 9 bases. Germline V lookup: CDR1 SNHLY, CDR2 FYNNEI. V was clipped by 6 bases and J by 5 bases; unmatched bases: 13. This CDR3 spans 16 amino acids. The CDR3 DNA is TGTGCCAGCAGCTACCAAAAATCCGGGACAGGGTATGGCTACACCTTC. This encodes CASSYQKSGTGYGYTF.

The J gene is TRBJ2-3, the V gene TRBV5-1; 8 bases align to TRBD2. Germline V lookup: CDR1 SGHRS, CDR2 YFSETQ. The CDR3 has 15 amino acids. J was trimmed by 5 bases and V by 2 bases; bases with no gene match: 7. The CDR3 sequence is CASSLDPGGQDTQYF. The CDR3 DNA reads TGCGCCAGCAGCTTAGACCCGGGGGGGCAAGATACGCAGTATTTT.